The 8 T cell receptor beta chains below were found in one sample sequenced in a study of Graves' ophthalmopathy and Graves' hyperthyroidism (dated by TCRdb to 2016 to 2019). Instrument used: Illumina HiSeq 2000. For repertoire sequencing, the TCR beta CDR3 regions were amplified from RNA transcripts. The first round was an RT-PCR using HTBI primers with the Qiagen OneStep RT-PCR kit, and this first round was followed by a second-round multiplex PCR, then size selection and purification. TCRdb reanalyzed the raw reads on its own, using fastp at Q25 for trimming and MiXCR for clone calling, and kept in-frame beta chains. Each entry merges the rows of one CDR3 protein and shows their most common DNA and genes. The sample table contains around 520,000 distinct CDR3 sequences; only one count was recorded for about two fifths of them. The top ten clonotypes cover about 4.6% of the sample. The sequenced sample was peripheral blood or thyroid tissue (not recorded which). Receptor source: an adult man with Graves' hyperthyroidism.

This clonotype was detected ten times or more. The rearrangement joins TRBV20-1 to TRBJ2-2; D is tentatively TRBD1 or TRBD2 (5 bases each). Looked up from germline, CDR1 is DFQATT and CDR2 is SNEGSKA (reference sequence). V was trimmed by 3 bases and J by 0 bases, leaving 11 bases between them. The CDR3 has 15 residues. CDR3 in amino acids: CSARGTTSNTGELFF. CDR3 in DNA: TGCAGTGCTAGGGGGACGACCTCGAACACCGGGGAGCTGTTTTTT.

A note on this clonotype: This may be a read error: a much more frequent sequence differs by one nucleotide. The chain links TRBV20-1 to TRBJ1-5, with 7 nucleotides matching TRBD1. This CDR3 spans 15 amino acids. V was pared by 0 bases and J by 5 bases, with 7 bases of the junction left unmatched. Germline V gives CDR1 DFQATT, CDR2 SNEGSKA (reference sequence). CDR3 bases: TGCAGTGCTAGAGATCGAGGGGGCTGGGATCAGCCCCAGCATTTT. Translation: CSARDRGGWDQPQHF.

On this clonotype itself: Given a much more abundant clone one base away, this may be a read error. The chain employs TRBV9 and TRBJ1-3, with a possible D match to TRBD1 (6 bases). This CDR3 contains 16 residues. Germline CDR1 reads SGDLS; CDR2 reads YYNGEE. The DNA for the CDR3 is TGCGCCAGCAGCAGGGGACGGCAAGCATCTGGAAACACCATATATTTT. Encoded protein: CASSRGRQASGNTIYF.

The V and J genes are TRBV7-8 and TRBJ2-2; tentatively, D is TRBD1 or TRBD2 (5 bases each). Trimming pared 5 bases from V and 4 bases from J, leaving 14 bases between. The CDR3 sequence is 15 residues long. Germline V gene sequence: CDR1 SGHVS, CDR2 FQNEAQ. The CDR3 loop is CASSIRDGSTGELFF. CDR3 nucleotides: TGTGCCAGCAGCATCCGGGACGGCAGCACCGGGGAGCTGTTTTTT.

This clonotype has only a few counts. The gene calls are TRBV6-1 and TRBJ1-1; possible D gene TRBD1, 5 bases. The germline V gene encodes CDR1 MNHNS and CDR2 SASEGT. V was trimmed by 6 bases and J by 0 bases, leaving 14 bases between them. The CDR3 length is 15 residues. CDR3: CASRGVRGLNTEAFF. CDR3 nucleotide sequence: TGTGCCAGCAGGGGGGTTCGGGGTCTGAACACTGAAGCTTTCTTT.

The V gene is TRBV7-8, the J gene TRBJ1-6; the D gene is possibly TRBD1 (5 bases). In germline, CDR1 is SGHVS, CDR2 FQNEAQ. V was clipped by 6 bases and J by 7 bases, with 16 bases between them. CDR3 length: 15 residues. The CDR3 DNA reads TGTGCCAGCAGTCCTTCAGGGACGGGAAATTCACCCCTCCACTTT. It specifies CASSPSGTGNSPLHF.

The chain employs TRBV30 and TRBJ1-6, with D perhaps TRBD1 (5 bases). This CDR3 has 15 residues. Trimming left V 3 bases short and J 9 bases short, with 18 bases between. The germline gives CDR1 GTSNPN, CDR2 SVGIG (reference sequence). The CDR3: CAWSAEGSWGSPLHF. The CDR3 DNA reads as TGTGCCTGGAGCGCTGAGGGGAGTTGGGGTTCACCCCTCCACTTT.

This clonotype was picked up a small number of times. This chain uses TRBV5-1 with TRBJ1-1; a possible D gene is TRBD1 (6 bases). The germline V gene has CDR1 SGHRS and CDR2 YFSETQ. The CDR3 runs 15 residues. The V and J ends lost 4 bases and 3 bases respectively, with 16 bases between them. The CDR3 protein is CASSLQGMRDTEAFF. The CDR3 DNA reads as TGCGCCAGCAGCCTACAGGGAATGAGAGACACTGAAGCTTTCTTT.